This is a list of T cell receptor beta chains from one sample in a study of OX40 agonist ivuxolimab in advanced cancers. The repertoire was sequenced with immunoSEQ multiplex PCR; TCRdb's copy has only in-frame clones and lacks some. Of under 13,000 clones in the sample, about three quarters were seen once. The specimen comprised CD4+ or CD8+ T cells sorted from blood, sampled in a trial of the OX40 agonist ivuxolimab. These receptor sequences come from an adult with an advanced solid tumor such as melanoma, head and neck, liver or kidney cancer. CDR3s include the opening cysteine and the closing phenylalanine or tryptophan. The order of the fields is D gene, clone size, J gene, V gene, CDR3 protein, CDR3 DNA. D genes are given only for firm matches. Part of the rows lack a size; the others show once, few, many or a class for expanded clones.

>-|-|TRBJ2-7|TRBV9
CASSVSASSSYEQYF
TGTGCCAGCAGCGTGTCGGCTTCGAGCTCCTACGAGCAGTACTTC
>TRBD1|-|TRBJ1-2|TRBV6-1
CASSEVLGTGENGYTF
TGTGCCAGCAGTGAAGTGCTCGGGACAGGGGAGAATGGCTACACCTTC
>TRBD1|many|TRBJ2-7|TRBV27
CASSRAGTVAPYEQYF
TGTGCCAGCAGCCGCGCCGGGACAGTAGCCCCCTACGAGCAGTACTTC
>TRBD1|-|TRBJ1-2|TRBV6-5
CASSFQPGGNYGYTF
TGTGCCAGCAGTTTCCAACCAGGGGGGAACTATGGCTACACCTTC
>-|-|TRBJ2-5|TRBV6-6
CASSSGPQETQYF
TGTGCCAGCAGTTCGGGACCTCAAGAGACCCAGTACTTC
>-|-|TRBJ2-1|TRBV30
CAWTGQTHEQFF
TGTGCCTGGACTGGACAGACACATGAGCAGTTCTTC
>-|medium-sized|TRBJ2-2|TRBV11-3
CASSLGPWNTGELFF
TGTGCCAGCAGCTTAGGTCCATGGAACACCGGGGAGCTGTTTTTT
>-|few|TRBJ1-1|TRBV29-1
CSVVRENTEAFF
TGCAGCGTTGTACGGGAGAACACTGAAGCTTTCTTT
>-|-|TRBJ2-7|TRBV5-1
CASSLGDRAYEQYF
TGCGCCAGCAGCTTGGGAGACCGAGCCTACGAGCAGTACTTC
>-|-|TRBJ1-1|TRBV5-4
CASSLGGGGATEAFF
TGTGCCAGCAGCTTAGGCGGAGGGGGGGCCACTGAAGCTTTCTTT
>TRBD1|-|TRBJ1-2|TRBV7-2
CASNDDRAYGYTF
TGTGCCAGCAACGACGACAGGGCCTATGGCTACACCTTC
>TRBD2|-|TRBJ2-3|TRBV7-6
CASGGLDHTDTQYF
TGTGCCAGCGGGGGACTAGACCACACAGATACGCAGTATTTT
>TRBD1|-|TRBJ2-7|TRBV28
CASSLGTVYSYEQYF
TGTGCCAGCAGTCTAGGGACAGTTTACTCCTACGAGCAGTACTTC
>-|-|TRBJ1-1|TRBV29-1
CSVEEGPPAFF
TGCAGCGTTGAAGAGGGGCCCCCGGCTTTCTTT
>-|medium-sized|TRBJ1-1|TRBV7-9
CASSTQGITEAFF
TGTGCCAGCAGCACACAGGGAATCACTGAAGCTTTCTTT
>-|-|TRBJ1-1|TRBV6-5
CASSYSGENTEAFF
TGTGCCAGCAGTTACTCGGGGGAGAACACTGAAGCTTTCTTT
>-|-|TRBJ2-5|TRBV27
CASTPIGATMKTQYF
TGTGCCAGCACCCCGATAGGGGCCACCATGAAGACCCAGTACTTC
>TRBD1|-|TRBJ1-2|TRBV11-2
CASSYRQGLDGYTF
TGTGCCAGCAGTTATCGACAGGGGTTGGATGGCTACACCTTC
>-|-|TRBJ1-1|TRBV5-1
CASSFGSLWNTEAFF
TGCGCCAGCAGCTTCGGGAGTCTTTGGAACACTGAAGCTTTCTTT
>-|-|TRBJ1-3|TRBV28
CASSWAGATSGNTIYF
TGTGCCAGCAGTTGGGCAGGGGCCACCTCTGGAAACACCATATATTTT
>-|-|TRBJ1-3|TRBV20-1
CSAPGEHTIYF
TGCAGTGCTCCTGGGGAGCACACCATATATTTT
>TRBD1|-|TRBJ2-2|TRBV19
CASSIFDRAGELFF
TGTGCCAGTAGTATATTTGACAGGGCCGGGGAGCTGTTTTTT
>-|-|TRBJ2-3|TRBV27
CASSLGDTQYF
TGTGCCAGCAGTTTAGGGGATACGCAGTATTTT
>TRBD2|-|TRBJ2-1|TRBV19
CASSYFSGGTYNEQFF
TGTGCCAGTAGTTATTTTAGCGGGGGTACCTACAATGAGCAGTTCTTC
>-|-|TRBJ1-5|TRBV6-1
CASSPTWGSNQPQHF
TGTGCCAGCAGTCCTACGTGGGGGAGCAATCAGCCCCAGCATTTT
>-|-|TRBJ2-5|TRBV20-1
CSALMETQYF
TGCAGTGCCCTGATGGAGACCCAGTACTTC
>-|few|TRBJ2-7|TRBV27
CASSFFGGEPYEQYF
TGTGCCAGCAGTTTTTTCGGCGGGGAGCCCTACGAGCAGTACTTC
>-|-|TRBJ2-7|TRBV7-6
CASSSNGGASEQYF
TGTGCCAGCAGCTCGAATGGGGGGGCGAGCGAGCAGTACTTC
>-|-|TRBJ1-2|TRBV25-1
CARVPLREGGGVFDGYTF
TGTGCCAGGGTGCCCCTGCGAGAGGGAGGAGGGGTGTTCGATGGCTACACCTTC
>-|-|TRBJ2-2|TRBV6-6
CASRSLNTGELFF
TGTGCCAGCAGGAGCCTGAACACCGGGGAGCTGTTTTTT
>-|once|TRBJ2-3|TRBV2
CASGGPDTQYF
TGTGCCAGCGGGGGACCAGATACGCAGTATTTT
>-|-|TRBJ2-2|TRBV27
CASSLSGSGELFF
TGTGCCAGCAGTTTATCCGGGTCCGGGGAGCTGTTTTTT
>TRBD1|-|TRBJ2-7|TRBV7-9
CASSSGTGLPGEQYF
TGTGCCAGCAGCTCGGGGACAGGGTTGCCGGGCGAGCAGTACTTC
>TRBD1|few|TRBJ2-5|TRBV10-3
CAISEGGVGGETQYF
TGTGCCATCAGTGAAGGGGGCGTGGGTGGAGAGACCCAGTACTTC
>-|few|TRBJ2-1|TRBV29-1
CSVPKSNEQFF
TGCAGCGTCCCCAAATCCAATGAGCAGTTCTTC
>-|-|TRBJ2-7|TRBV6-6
CASSSMPSYEQYF
TGTGCCAGCAGTTCTATGCCTTCCTACGAGCAGTACTTC
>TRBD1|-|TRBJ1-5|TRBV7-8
CASSVRDSTGQPQHF
TGTGCCAGCAGCGTCCGGGACAGTACGGGACAGCCCCAGCATTTT
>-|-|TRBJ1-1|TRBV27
CASSLGGGTEAFF
TGTGCCAGCAGCCTCGGGGGAGGCACTGAAGCTTTCTTT